This T cell receptor (beta chain) was identified in a study of blood T cell repertoires in COVID-19. Study background: Italy, Spain and the United States were the sources of the convalescent and acute COVID-19 samples. PBMCs, B-cell-depleted T cells, or T cells provided the cDNA or gDNA that made up the material.

The CDR3 spans 12 residues. V shed 4 bases and J 8 bases; nucleotides not matched to a gene: 1. Original data processing: Nucleated cell counts were estimated from reference gene primer amplification. Libraries were prepared by immunoSEQ multiplex PCR; TCRdb keeps only in-frame clonotypes and omits some of them. That table is the source of V, J and clone size, and D and trimming were worked out from the DNA. Here the sample spans fewer than 250,000 clones, 70% to 90% being singletons. The sample consisted of peripheral blood. The TCR originated in a man in his forties with acute or convalescent COVID-19. The V gene is TRBV12-3 or TRBV12-4, the J gene TRBJ1-4; TRBD1 agrees at 7 bases. CDR3 residues: CASSWDSEKLFF. DNA of the CDR3: TGTGCCAGCAGTTGGGACAGCGAAAAACTGTTTTTT.